The 5 T cell receptor beta chains below were found in one sample sequenced in a study of graft-versus-host responses after intestinal transplantation. Here immunoSEQ multiplex PCR was the method, and the copy in TCRdb shows in-frame clones only, minus some. Found here are tens of thousands of clones, around 91% of them singletons; the top ten hold roughly 2.8%. This material consisted of PBMCs, taken 118 to 130 days after intestinal transplantation. These receptors came from a human patient who received an intestinal transplant, so some T cells may come from the graft donor.

The gene calls are TRBV4-2 and TRBJ1-1; possibly TRBD1 for D (5 bases). CDR1 LGHNA and CDR2 YNFKEQ come from the germline V gene. V shed 0 bases and J shed 6 bases, with 14 bases lying between them. The CDR3 is made up of 15 amino acids. The CDR3 loop reads CASSQDEGGTSEAFF. The CDR3 DNA sequence: TGTGCCAGCAGCCAAGATGAGGGAGGGACCTCTGAAGCTTTCTTT.

The rearrangement links TRBV7-3 to TRBJ1-1, with a possible D match to TRBD1 (5 bases). Germline loops: CDR1 SGHTA, CDR2 FQGTGA. The CDR3 has 16 amino acids. Trimming left V 1 base short and J 4 bases short, with 16 bases between. CDR3 DNA: TGTGCCAGCAGCTTAAAGGGGACTCCTCAAGGCACTGAAGCTTTCTTT. It specifies CASSLKGTPQGTEAFF.

The V and J genes are TRBV5-4 and TRBJ2-3; D call uncertain. The CDR3 spans 14 residues. V lost 4 bases and J lost 2, with 11 bases in between. CDR1 and CDR2 from the germline V gene are SGHNT and YYREEE (reference sequence). DNA for the CDR3: TGTGCCAGCAGCCTGGAACCCTACACAGATACGCAGTATTTT. Translating gives CASSLEPYTDTQYF.

The V and J genes are TRBV9 and TRBJ2-1; D is possibly TRBD2 (5 bases). V shed 5 bases and J shed 8 bases, with 11 bases lying between them. The length of the CDR3 is 12 residues. CDR1 is SGDLS and CDR2 is YYNGEE in the germline V gene. The CDR3 bases are TGTGCCAGCAGTGATAAGAGGGATGAGCAGTTCTTC. Translating it yields CASSDKRDEQFF.

The CDR3 bases are TGTGCCAGCAGCCATCCCGACCCGGGGGTCCAAGAGACCCAGTACTTC. It yields the protein CASSHPDPGVQETQYF. J is TRBJ2-5 and V is TRBV4-2, with D perhaps matching TRBD2 (6 bases). The CDR3 covers 16 residues. Per the germline V gene, CDR1 is LGHNA and CDR2 is YNFKEQ. Trimming cost V 3 bases and J 1 base, with 15 bases left between them.